Listed below are T cell receptor beta chains from one sample, sequenced in a study of T cell responses to AZD1222 COVID-19 vaccine. Profiled with immunoSEQ multiplex PCR; TCRdb holds only in-frame clones, not every one. Of 95,000 to 110,000 clones in the sample, roughly nine tenths are singletons; the top ten hold 2.5% to 3.5%. Material: peripheral blood, obtained 28 days after the second dose of the MenACWY control vaccine. The receptors stem from an adult who received the MenACWY meningococcal vaccine as a control. Both conserved end residues are part of each CDR3. The D gene is left open where the match is weak.

cdr3_length | j_call | d_call | v_call | cdr3_aa | cdr3_nt
14 | TRBJ2-2 | TRBD2 | TRBV6-6 | CASSPRGGAEELFF | TGTGCCAGCAGTCCCCGCGGGGGGGCCGAGGAGCTGTTTTTT
17 | TRBJ1-2 | TRBD1 | TRBV30 | CAWRTPRTGAPIYGYTF | TGTGCCTGGAGGACTCCTCGGACAGGAGCGCCTATCTATGGCTACACCTTC
14 | TRBJ1-2 | . | TRBV28 | CASSWTAANYGYTF | TGTGCCAGCAGTTGGACAGCCGCTAACTATGGCTACACCTTC
15 | TRBJ1-2 | . | TRBV19 | CASSPIMGWKGGYTF | TGTGCCAGTAGCCCTATTATGGGGTGGAAGGGAGGCTACACCTTC
13 | TRBJ1-2 | TRBD1 | TRBV29-1 | CSVGTGQGWGYTF | TGCAGCGTTGGAACCGGACAGGGTTGGGGCTACACCTTC
14 | TRBJ2-1 | . | TRBV7-8 | CASSLEQGRNEQFF | TGTGCCAGCAGCTTAGAGCAGGGCCGGAATGAGCAGTTCTTC
15 | TRBJ1-5 | TRBD1 | TRBV3-1/TRBV3-2 | CASSLSDRANQPQHF | TGTGCCAGCAGCCTTTCGGACAGGGCGAATCAGCCCCAGCATTTT
16 | TRBJ1-5 | . | TRBV27 | CASSRHGGQYDQPQHF | TGTGCCAGCAGTCGCCACGGGGGCCAATACGATCAGCCCCAGCATTTT
14 | TRBJ2-2 | . | TRBV9 | CASTQGGNTGELFF | TGTGCCAGTACCCAGGGGGGAAACACCGGGGAGCTGTTTTTT
14 | TRBJ1-2 | . | TRBV6-6 | CASRAGQGRNGYTF | TGTGCCAGCAGGGCGGGGCAGGGGAGGAATGGCTACACCTTC
12 | TRBJ2-1 | . | TRBV18 | CASSQGLSEQFF | TGTGCCAGCTCACAGGGACTTTCGGAGCAGTTCTTC
14 | TRBJ1-4 | . | TRBV21-1 | CASSKAGRREKLFF | TGTGCCAGCAGCAAAGCCGGGAGACGGGAAAAACTGTTTTTT